The rows below give T cell receptor beta chains drawn from one sample of a study of type 1 and type 2 diabetes patients. TCRdb called the multiplex PCR reads again in MiXCR, with one record for every CDR3 protein. Here the sample spans 250,000 or so distinct CDR3 sequences, around 50% being singletons. The sequenced sample was peripheral blood mononuclear cells (PBMCs). These receptors were collected from a man between 18 and 29 years old with type 2 diabetes. Each CDR3 is given with its conserved first and last residue. Each record gives: V gene, clone size, D gene, J gene, CDR3 length, CDR3 DNA, CDR3 protein. D genes are given only for firm matches. Rows give clone size only sometimes, using once, few, many, or a class for an expanded clone.

>TRBV9|-|TRBD2|TRBJ2-5|15
TGTGCCAGCAGCGCAACTAGCGGGGCACAAGAGACCCAGTACTTC
CASSATSGAQETQYF
>TRBV28|-|-|TRBJ2-3|15
TGTGCCAGCAGTTTTATTGTTTCCCCCACAGATACGCAGTATTTT
CASSFIVSPTDTQYF
>TRBV5-1|once|-|TRBJ2-1|15
TGCGCCAGCAGCTGGACAGGGACTACAGGGGATGAGCAGTTCTTC
CASSWTGTTGDEQFF
>TRBV4-3|-|-|TRBJ2-2|14
TGCGCCAGCAGCCAAGATTGGGTAGCCGGGGAGCTGTTTTTT
CASSQDWVAGELFF
>TRBV20-1|-|-|TRBJ1-4|13
TGCAGTGCGCCTCGGGATTTGAATGAAAAACTGTTTTTT
CSAPRDLNEKLFF
>TRBV19|-|-|TRBJ2-5|17
TGTGCCAGTAGTGACTCAGTACAGGGAGATAGTATTGTCACCCAGTACTTC
CASSDSVQGDSIVTQYF
>TRBV7-8|-|TRBD2|TRBJ2-5|12
TGTGCCAGCACTAGCGGGGCTGAGACCCAGTACTTC
CASTSGAETQYF
>TRBV14|-|-|TRBJ2-7|16
TGTGCCAGCAGCCAAGAACGGGCAGGTCCGACCTACGAGCAGTACTTC
CASSQERAGPTYEQYF
>TRBV6-5|-|-|TRBJ1-1|14
TGTGCCAGCCGTAACCCGGGTTTTGGCACTGAAGCTTTCTTT
CASRNPGFGTEAFF
>TRBV10-2|-|TRBD2|TRBJ2-7|13
TGCGCCAGCAGAGGGACTAGGGGAGACGAGCAGTACTTC
CASRGTRGDEQYF
>TRBV27|few|TRBD2|TRBJ2-5|16
TGTGCCAGCAGATTTTGGACTAGCGGGGGGGCTGAGACCCAGTACTTC
CASRFWTSGGAETQYF
>TRBV30|few|-|TRBJ1-1|12
TGTGCCTGGCGACGTCAGAACACTGAAGCTTTCTTT
CAWRRQNTEAFF
>TRBV5-6|-|TRBD1|TRBJ1-4|16
TGTGCCAGCAGCATGGACAGGGCGGGAGTCGGAGGAAAACTGTTTTTT
CASSMDRAGVGGKLFF
>TRBV10-1|-|-|TRBJ2-3|14
TGCGCCAGCAGCGTCGGCATGAGCACAGATACGCAGTATTTT
CASSVGMSTDTQYF
>TRBV2|few|-|TRBJ2-1|16
TGTGCCAGCAGTGGAGGCGGGACACTATATTACAATGAGCAGTTCTTC
CASSGGGTLYYNEQFF
>TRBV6-6|-|-|TRBJ2-3|16
TGTGCCAGCAGTGAAGCACAGGGAAGGCAGACAGATACGCAGTATTTT
CASSEAQGRQTDTQYF
>TRBV27|-|TRBD1|TRBJ2-3|15
TGTGCCAGCAGTTTACGGGACAGGAGGACAGATACGCAGTATTTT
CASSLRDRRTDTQYF
>TRBV24-1|few|-|TRBJ1-2|14
TGTGCCACCAGTGGCCCTAGCGGGGTTAATGGCTACACCTTC
CATSGPSGVNGYTF
>TRBV29-1|-|TRBD2|TRBJ2-1|14
TGCAGCGCCGGACTCGGACTAGAAGAGGATGAGCAGTTCTTC
CSAGLGLEEDEQFF
>TRBV6-1|-|TRBD1|TRBJ2-2|14
TGTGCCAGCAGTGACCAGGGGGCCATCGGGGAGCTGTTTTTT
CASSDQGAIGELFF
>TRBV19|-|-|TRBJ1-6|17
TGTGCCAGTAGTATAGCCCCGCCTTCCGTTCGGAATTCACCCCTCCACTTT
CASSIAPPSVRNSPLHF
>TRBV19|-|-|TRBJ2-2|15
TGTGCCAGTAGTATCATTGGGGGCGCAAGCGGGGAGCTGTTTTTT
CASSIIGGASGELFF
>TRBV28|-|-|TRBJ2-7|16
TGTGCCAGCAGTTTACAATTCGACAGGTCTGGCCACGAGCAGTACTTC
CASSLQFDRSGHEQYF
>TRBV19|-|-|TRBJ2-7|14
TGTGCCAGTAGTAAACGGGACCCTTCCTACGAGCAGTACTTC
CASSKRDPSYEQYF
>TRBV7-2|few|-|TRBJ2-7|15
TGTGCCAGCAGCTCCACCAGGGGATCAGGTTACGAGCAGTACTTC
CASSSTRGSGYEQYF
>TRBV6-2/TRBV6-3|few|-|TRBJ1-4|14
TGTGCCAGCAGTTTCCCGGGGGCTACTGAAAAACTGTTTTTT
CASSFPGATEKLFF
>TRBV24-1|-|TRBD2|TRBJ2-5|16
TGTGCCACCAGTGGTGCTAGCGGGAGTTTCTTGGAGACCCAGTACTTC
CATSGASGSFLETQYF
>TRBV19|few|-|TRBJ2-5|18
TGTGCCAGTAGTATTCCCAGTAGGGGCTCCTTTAGAGAAGAGACCCAGTACTTC
CASSIPSRGSFREETQYF
>TRBV2|-|-|TRBJ2-7|13
TGTGCCACCCGACTCGGGGCCGCCTACGAGCAGTACTTC
CATRLGAAYEQYF
>TRBV7-2|-|TRBD2|TRBJ2-3|17
TGTGCCAGCAGCGTAGCGACTAGCGGGGGATCTTTGGATACGCAGTATTTT
CASSVATSGGSLDTQYF
>TRBV28|once|TRBD1|TRBJ2-7|14
TGTGCCAGCAGTTTGACAGGGGTAGCTCACGAGCAGTACTTC
CASSLTGVAHEQYF
>TRBV24-1|-|-|TRBJ2-5|16
TGTGCCACCAGTGATTTCCCCCGGACCGATGAAGAGACCCAGTACTTC
CATSDFPRTDEETQYF
>TRBV7-9|-|-|TRBJ2-2|11
TGTGCCAGCAGCCTAACCAGGGAGCTGTTTTTT
CASSLTRELFF
>TRBV27|few|-|TRBJ2-2|17
TGTGCCAGCAGTTTATCGGGGCTAGCGCCGAACACCGGGGAGCTGTTTTTT
CASSLSGLAPNTGELFF
>TRBV27|few|-|TRBJ2-7|11
TGTGCCAGCAGTTTTGGCCTCGAGCAGTACTTC
CASSFGLEQYF
>TRBV19|few|-|TRBJ2-3|15
TGTGCCAGTAGTATGTTTGGCAGCACCGTGGATACGCAGTATTTT
CASSMFGSTVDTQYF
>TRBV15|-|-|TRBJ2-3|16
TGTGCCACCAGCAGAGTGATCGTAGCAGATATAGATACGCAGTATTTT
CATSRVIVADIDTQYF
>TRBV10-1|-|-|TRBJ2-1|15
TGCGCCATCAGTGAGTCGCCACTTCCATACAATGAGCAGTTCTTC
CAISESPLPYNEQFF
>TRBV14|few|-|TRBJ2-1|15
TGTGCCAGCAGCCAAGGTCGTGGGGGCGGCAATGAGCAGTTCTTC
CASSQGRGGGNEQFF